These 23 T cell receptor beta chains were all obtained from the same sample, sequenced in a study of T cell responses to AZD1222 COVID-19 vaccine. The protocol was immunoSEQ multiplex PCR, while the TCRdb copy is restricted to in-frame clones and leaves out a portion. The sample yields more than 140,000 clones, approximately 90% seen once. The specimen comprised peripheral blood, sampled on day 0 of AZD1222 vaccination. Every receptor here comes from an adult in good health.

V and J are TRBV7-2 and TRBJ1-5, with 8 bases matching TRBD1. This CDR3 has 15 amino acids. After removal of 3 bases from V and 6 bases from J, the junction contained 7 bases not matched to a gene. CDR1 and CDR2 (germline): SGHTA, FQGNSA. CDR3 DNA: TGTGCCAGCAGCTTCGGGACAGGTTTTATTCAGCCCCAGCATTTT. Residues: CASSFGTGFIQPQHF.

The chain uses TRBV4-3 and TRBJ2-7; D remains unclear. Germline CDR1 LGHNA, CDR2 YSLEER. The V gene lost 1 base and the J gene lost 2 bases, with 3 bases spanning the gap. This CDR3 has 12 residues. The CDR3 reads CASSQGPYEQYF. The CDR3 DNA follows: TGCGCCAGCAGCCAAGGGCCCTACGAGCAGTACTTC.

V and J are TRBV21-1 and TRBJ2-7; the D call in the table, TRBD2, was not verified against the DNA. TRBV21-1 is given as a pseudogene. The CDR3 covers 17 residues. Here the CDR3 DNA reads TGTGCCAGCAGCAAAGAGGAGGTAGCGGGAGGTCGGAACGAGCAGTACTTC. Translating it yields CASSKEEVAGGRNEQYF.

The chain is built from TRBV6-4 and TRBJ1-2; perhaps TRBD1 as D (5 bases). This CDR3 is built from 12 residues. V was shortened by 9 bases and J by 4 bases, with 12 bases between the two germline ends. Germline CDR1 MRHNA, CDR2 SNTAGT. The CDR3 sequence: CARTWGSYGYTF. In DNA form, the CDR3 reads TGTGCCAGGACTTGGGGCAGCTATGGCTACACCTTC.

This clone qualifies as medium-sized (0.01 to 0.1%). The chain is built from TRBV6-5 and TRBJ2-7; the match to TRBD2 covers 7 bases. V was pared by 0 bases and J by 5 bases, with 10 bases of the junction left unmatched. This CDR3 is 16 amino acids long. Germline CDR1 MNHEY, CDR2 SVGAGI. CDR3 DNA: TGTGCCAGCAGTTACTCCGCGGGAGCTTTCTCGGACGAGCAGTACTTC. Translation: CASSYSAGAFSDEQYF.

The chain links TRBV24-1 to TRBJ1-4, with D unresolved. From germline, CDR1 is KGHDR and CDR2 SFDVKD. V lost 5 bases to trimming and J lost 6 bases, with 6 bases between them. The CDR3 has 12 amino acids. The CDR3 DNA follows: TGTGCCACCAGTGTCTCCTATGAAAAACTGTTTTTT. This sequence encodes CATSVSYEKLFF.

The rearrangement links TRBV5-4 to TRBJ2-1, with unresolved D. The CDR3 runs to 13 residues. With 6 bases removed from V and 0 bases from J, the gap between germline ends came to 7 bases. Germline-derived CDR1 and CDR2 are SGHNT and YYREEE (reference sequence). This chain's CDR3 is CASTASSYNEQFF. For the CDR3, the DNA is TGTGCCAGCACTGCTAGCTCCTACAATGAGCAGTTCTTC.

This clone was counted a single time. This chain uses TRBV24-1 with TRBJ2-1; D tentatively fits TRBD1 or TRBD2 (5 bases each). Germline lookup yields CDR1 KGHDR and CDR2 SFDVKD. V lost 5 bases and J 4 bases, leaving 14 bases between the germline ends. The CDR3 runs to 15 residues. The DNA for the CDR3 is TGTGCCACCAGTGGTCGGACTGGGGGTTACAATGAGCAGTTCTTC. As protein: CATSGRTGGYNEQFF.

The rearrangement uses TRBV6-1 and TRBJ1-1; maybe TRBD1 (6 bases). CDR1 and CDR2 (germline): MNHNS, SASEGT. This CDR3 contains 12 residues. Trimming removed 3 bases at V and 5 bases at J, with 7 bases between. The CDR3 DNA is TGTGCCAGCAGTGAGAGGGGGACTGAAGCTTTCTTT. The encoded protein is CASSERGTEAFF.

This clone was found a few times. The J gene is TRBJ2-7, the V gene TRBV7-9, with 9 bases that match TRBD2. V was clipped by 5 bases and J by 2 bases; unmatched bases: 7. Germline-derived CDR1 and CDR2 are SEHNR and FQNEAQ (reference sequence). There are 15 residues in the CDR3. CDR3 loop: CASSLSGSHAYEQYF. DNA for the CDR3: TGTGCCAGCAGCCTTAGCGGGAGCCATGCCTACGAGCAGTACTTC.

Only one count was recorded for this clone. The rearrangement links TRBV7-9 to TRBJ1-2; D unresolved. This CDR3 has 13 amino acids. The V end was cut by 3 bases, the J end by 8 bases, with 13 bases between. The germline V gene encodes CDR1 SEHNR and CDR2 FQNEAQ (reference sequence). The CDR3 nucleotides read TGTGCCAGCAGCTTCTGGAAATCCAGCGGCTACACCTTC. Amino acids: CASSFWKSSGYTF. Together with reference TRBV7-9 and TRBJ1-2, the CDR3 gives the full variable domain: DTGVSQNPRHKITKRGQNVTFRCDPISEHNRLYWYRQTLGQGPEFLTYFQNEAQLEKSRLLSDRFSAERPKGSFSTLEIQRTEQGDSAMYLCASSFWKSSGYTFGSGTRLTVV.

The gene calls are TRBV3-1 (or the pseudogene TRBV3-2) and TRBJ2-2; no reliable D call. Germline lookup yields CDR1 LGHDT and CDR2 YNNKEL (reference sequence). The CDR3 loop spans 15 amino acids. Trimming stripped 4 bases from V and 1 base from J, with 10 bases between. CDR3 nucleotide sequence: TGTGCCAGCAGCCGAGACTGGGGGAACACCGGGGAGCTGTTTTTT. Amino acids: CASSRDWGNTGELFF.

The chain is built from TRBV6-5 and TRBJ2-7; 10 bases map to TRBD2. CDR1 and CDR2 from the germline V gene are MNHEY and SVGAGI. This CDR3 has 16 residues. Trimming removed 2 bases from V and 1 base from J; junction bases left unmatched: 5. The DNA of the CDR3 is TGTGCCAGCAGTTACGGTAGCGGGAGGCCTTCCTACGAGCAGTACTTC. As protein: CASSYGSGRPSYEQYF.

The V call is TRBV30, the J call TRBJ2-1, with D hard to call. Germline V gives CDR1 GTSNPN, CDR2 SVGIG (reference sequence). There are 13 residues in the CDR3. The V end lost 0 bases, the J end lost 6 bases, and 9 bases lay between the germline ends. CDR3 DNA sequence: TGTGCCTGGAGTGTAGGGATCCCCAATGAGCAGTTCTTC. Translating it yields CAWSVGIPNEQFF.

The J gene is TRBJ2-7, the V gene TRBV6-5; TRBD1 matches at 10 bases. Trimming cost V 6 bases and J 0 bases; bases outside gene matches: 5. Germline values: CDR1 MNHEY, CDR2 SVGAGI. CDR3 length equals 15 residues. The CDR3 sequence: CASRSRDRGSYEQYF. The CDR3 bases are TGTGCCAGCAGGTCTAGGGACAGGGGCTCCTACGAGCAGTACTTC.

This clone was seen only once. The CDR3 is CASTFDGTEAFF. CDR3 DNA: TGTGCCAGCACCTTTGATGGCACTGAAGCTTTCTTT. The gene calls are TRBV9 and TRBJ1-1; D unclear. The ends were cut back, 6 bases at V and 4 bases at J, with 10 bases in the middle. Germline CDR1 reads SGDLS; CDR2 reads YYNGEE. This CDR3 has 12 residues.

The chain links TRBV6-2 or TRBV6-3 to TRBJ2-7, with 7 bases fitting TRBD2. This CDR3 has 16 residues. The germline V gene has CDR1 MNHEY and CDR2 SVGEGT. The V and J ends lost 0 bases and 3 bases, in that order; junction bases with no gene match: 8. CDR3 DNA: TGTGCCAGCAGTTACTCCGGGGGGACTACAGGCTACGAGCAGTACTTC. As protein: CASSYSGGTTGYEQYF.

This clone was picked up one time. The V call is TRBV4-3, the J call TRBJ2-7; 10 nucleotides agree with TRBD1. The germline gives CDR1 LGHNA, CDR2 YSLEER. V lost 4 bases, J lost 5 bases, and 5 bases stayed unmatched. The CDR3 has 14 amino acids. This chain's CDR3 is CASSPRTGGNEQYF. The CDR3 nucleotides are TGCGCCAGCAGCCCACGGACAGGGGGGAACGAGCAGTACTTC.

This clone was seen once. The gene calls are TRBV30 and TRBJ1-5, with a tentative D call TRBD1 (6 bases). V lost 0 bases and J 4 bases, leaving 13 bases between the germline ends. The CDR3 sequence is 15 residues long. Germline CDR1 and CDR2: GTSNPN and SVGIG (reference sequence). CDR3 amino acids: CAWSVSRGLNQPQHF. The CDR3 DNA follows: TGTGCCTGGAGTGTCTCCAGGGGTTTGAATCAGCCCCAGCATTTT.

The chain uses TRBV19 and TRBJ1-5; a possible D gene is TRBD1 (6 bases). Germline V CDR1 and CDR2: LNHDA, SQIVND (reference sequence). This CDR3 comprises 12 residues. The V end lost 4 bases, the J end lost 6 bases, and 7 bases lay between the germline ends. CDR3 region: CASSTGVQPQHF. In DNA, the CDR3 is TGTGCCAGTAGTACAGGGGTTCAGCCCCAGCATTTT.

V and J are TRBV7-2 and TRBJ1-1; 7 bases fit TRBD1. V shed 0 bases and J 4 bases; nucleotides not matched to a gene: 8. The CDR3 is made up of 16 amino acids. The V gene's germline CDR1 is SGHTA and CDR2 FQGNSA. The DNA for the CDR3 is TGTGCCAGCAGCTTAGCTGGGACAGCCGACGGCACTGAAGCTTTCTTT. Protein: CASSLAGTADGTEAFF.

The CDR3 spells CASSPVPSGRHEQFF. DNA for the CDR3: TGTGCCAGCTCACCCGTCCCGAGCGGGAGGCATGAGCAGTTCTTC. The rearrangement links TRBV18 to TRBJ2-1, with 9 bases that match TRBD2. Germline V gene lookup returns CDR1 KGHSH and CDR2 LQKENI. CDR3 size: 15 residues. V shed 3 bases and J 8 bases; nucleotides not matched to a gene: 8.

Comment on this clone: A much larger clone is a single base away; this may be a read error. The chain carries TRBV7-6 and TRBJ1-1; D might be TRBD1 (5 bases). The ends were cut back, 5 bases at V and 1 base at J, with 8 bases in the middle. Germline V lookup: CDR1 SGHVS, CDR2 FNYEAQ. The CDR3 has 13 amino acids. CDR3 residues: CASSQDTNTEAFF. CDR3 sequence (DNA): TGTGCCAGCAGCCAGGACACGAACACTGAAGCTTTCTTT.